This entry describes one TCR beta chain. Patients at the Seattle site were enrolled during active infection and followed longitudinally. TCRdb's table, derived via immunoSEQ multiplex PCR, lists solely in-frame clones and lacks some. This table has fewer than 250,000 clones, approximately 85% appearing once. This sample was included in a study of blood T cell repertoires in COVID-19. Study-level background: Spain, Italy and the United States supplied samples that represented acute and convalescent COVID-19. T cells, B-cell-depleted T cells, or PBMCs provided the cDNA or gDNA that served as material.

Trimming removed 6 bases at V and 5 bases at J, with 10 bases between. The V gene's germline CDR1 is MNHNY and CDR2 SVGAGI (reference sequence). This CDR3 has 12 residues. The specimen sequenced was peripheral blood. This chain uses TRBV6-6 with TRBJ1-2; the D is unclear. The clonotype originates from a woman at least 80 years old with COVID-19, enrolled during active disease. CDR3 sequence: CASSHIQYGYTF. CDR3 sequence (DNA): TGTGCCAGCAGCCACATTCAGTATGGCTACACCTTC.